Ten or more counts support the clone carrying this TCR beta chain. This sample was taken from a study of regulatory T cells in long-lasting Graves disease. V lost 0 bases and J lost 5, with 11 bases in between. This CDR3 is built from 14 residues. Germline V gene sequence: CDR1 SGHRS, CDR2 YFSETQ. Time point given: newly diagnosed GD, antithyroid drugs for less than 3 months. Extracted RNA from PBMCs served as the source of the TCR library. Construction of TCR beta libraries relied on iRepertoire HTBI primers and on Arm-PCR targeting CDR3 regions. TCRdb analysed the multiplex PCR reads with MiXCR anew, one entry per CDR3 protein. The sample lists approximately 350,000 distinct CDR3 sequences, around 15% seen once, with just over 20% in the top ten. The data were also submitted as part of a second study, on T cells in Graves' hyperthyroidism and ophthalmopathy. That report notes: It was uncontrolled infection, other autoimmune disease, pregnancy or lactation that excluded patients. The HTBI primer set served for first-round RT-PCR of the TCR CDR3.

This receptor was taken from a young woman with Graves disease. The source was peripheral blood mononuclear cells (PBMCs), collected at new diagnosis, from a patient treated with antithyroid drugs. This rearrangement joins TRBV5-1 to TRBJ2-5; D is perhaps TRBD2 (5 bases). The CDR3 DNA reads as TGCGCCAGCAGCTTGGATCGGCTAGCCGAGACCCAGTACTTC. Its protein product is CASSLDRLAETQYF.